What follows is one TCR beta chain and its context. Its specificity is not known. The sample is drawn from a study of human thymus T cells. Study-level findings and limits: What appeared biased in thymic and blood repertoires was the usage of V and J genes.

Donor material was obtained from healthy Finnish infants undergoing corrective surgery for congenital heart defects. A roughly 0.45-1 mL peripheral blood aliquot was taken intraoperatively from four of eight donors. All available leukocytes, rather than a set cell count, yielded the blood DNA. Sequenced by immunoSEQ multiplex PCR; TCRdb stores in-frame clones only, minus some. The profile shows tens of thousands of clones, 94% of them singletons. Germline loops: CDR1 MNHNY, CDR2 SVGAGI (reference sequence). This CDR3 is built from 14 residues. Trimming removed 6 bases from V and 1 base from J, with 9 bases in between.

The V and J genes are TRBV6-6 and TRBJ2-2, with D perhaps matching TRBD1 (6 bases). The source is a boy younger than two with a congenital heart defect but otherwise immunologically healthy. Sequenced sample: blood. The CDR3 here is CASSRDMNTGELFF. CDR3 nucleotides: TGTGCCAGCAGCCGGGACATGAACACCGGGGAGCTGTTTTTT.